The 30 T cell receptor beta chains below all came from one sample that was sequenced in a study of shared clonotypes between healthy human individuals. Generated by immunoSEQ multiplex PCR, the TCRdb table keeps only in-frame clones and is missing some. The sample consists of nearly 2 million clones, approximately 95% of them appearing once. CD45RO-negative, CCR7-selected cells formed the naive CD8 fraction, which excluded terminally differentiated effector memory CD45RA+ cells. Source material: naive CD8+ T cells sorted from blood. The receptors stem from a man in his late teens or twenties in good health.

The J gene is TRBJ2-7, the V gene TRBV11-2; the match to TRBD1 covers 11 bases. The germline CDR1 and CDR2 sequences are SGHAT and FQNNGV. The CDR3 sequence is 14 residues long. The J segment lost 2 bases and the V segment lost 3 bases, leaving 0 bases of the junction unmatched. This CDR3 reads CASSLDRGPYEQYF. CDR3 coding DNA: TGTGCCAGCAGCTTGGACAGGGGGCCCTACGAGCAGTACTTC.

The rearrangement links TRBV2 to TRBJ2-2, with 7 bases matching TRBD2. Germline V CDR1 and CDR2: SNHLY, FYNNEI. The CDR3 runs to 14 residues. The V and J ends lost 6 bases and 5 bases, in that order; junction bases with no gene match: 6. CDR3 residues: CASRGTTGTGELFF. DNA for the CDR3: TGTGCCAGCAGGGGGACTACAGGAACCGGGGAGCTGTTTTTT.

The chain uses TRBV6-1 and TRBJ2-7; 9 bases agree with TRBD1. The CDR3 covers 13 residues. From germline, CDR1 is MNHNS and CDR2 SASEGT. V gave up 7 bases and J gave up 3 bases; unmatched junction bases: 4. In DNA, the CDR3 is TGTGCCAGCAACCCGGGACAGGGCTACGAGCAGTACTTC. This sequence encodes CASNPGQGYEQYF.

V is TRBV19 and J is TRBJ1-5; weak D call: TRBD1 (5 bases). The germline CDR1 and CDR2 sequences are LNHDA and SQIVND (reference sequence). The V and J ends lost 5 bases and 4 bases respectively, with 12 bases between them. CDR3 size: 14 residues. The CDR3 spells CASSGGFSNQPQHF. DNA for the CDR3: TGTGCCAGTAGTGGGGGGTTCTCAAATCAGCCCCAGCATTTT.

The rearrangement uses TRBV5-4 and TRBJ1-2, with D unclear. Deletions cut 4 bases from V and 4 bases from J, with 11 bases between. This CDR3 has 13 amino acids. The germline CDR1 and CDR2 sequences are SGHNT and YYREEE (reference sequence). The CDR3: CASSVSPTYGYTF. In DNA, the CDR3 is TGTGCCAGCAGCGTTTCCCCGACCTATGGCTACACCTTC.

This clone was detected once. V gene TRBV7-3 combines with J gene TRBJ2-1; 8 positions agree with TRBD1. With 9 bases clipped from V and 5 bases from J, the junction kept 6 bases outside the gene matches. This CDR3 is built from 13 residues. Per the germline V gene, CDR1 is SGHTA and CDR2 is FQGTGA. CDR3 sequence: CASSVTGDNEQFF. The CDR3 DNA reads as TGTGCCAGTTCGGTGACAGGGGACAATGAGCAGTTCTTC.

The chain has TRBV9 and TRBJ2-3; unclear D gene. This CDR3 is 18 amino acids long. Germline lookup yields CDR1 SGDLS and CDR2 YYNGEE. The V gene lost 0 bases and the J gene lost 4 bases, with 21 bases spanning the gap. CDR3 sequence: CASSVGHSHGPAADTQYF. The CDR3 nucleotides read TGTGCCAGCAGCGTAGGCCACTCCCACGGACCCGCCGCAGATACGCAGTATTTT.

V usage is TRBV10-3 and J usage is TRBJ2-3, with 7 nucleotides matching TRBD2. The V gene end was trimmed by 2 bases and the J gene end by 1 base; junction bases not matched to a gene: 15. Germline CDR1 reads ENHRY; CDR2 reads SYGVKD. The CDR3 is made up of 19 amino acids. The CDR3 here is CAISEGREIGSGGTDTQYF. In DNA, the CDR3 is TGTGCCATCAGTGAGGGGCGGGAGATTGGGAGCGGTGGCACAGATACGCAGTATTTT.

The chain uses TRBV6-5 and TRBJ1-1; 11 bases agree with TRBD1. Germline CDR1 and CDR2: MNHEY and SVGAGI. Unmatched junction bases numbered 6, after V lost 6 bases and J lost 6 bases. This CDR3 spans 14 amino acids. In DNA, the CDR3 is TGTGCCAGCAGGCCCGGACAGGGGGCCGCTGAAGCTTTCTTT. It encodes CASRPGQGAAEAFF.

Only one count was recorded for this clone. The sample has other DNA sequences that encode this CDR3 too. This chain joins TRBV5-6 and TRBJ2-2, with D unclear. Germline CDR1 reads SGHDT; CDR2 reads YYEEEE. This CDR3 contains 13 residues. V dropped 0 bases and J dropped 4 bases, with 4 bases sitting between them. The CDR3 nucleotides read TGTGCCAGCAGCTTGGGGCTCACCGGGGAGCTGTTTTTT. The encoded protein is CASSLGLTGELFF.

V and J are TRBV11-2 and TRBJ1-2; unclear D gene. Germline CDR1 reads SGHAT; CDR2 reads FQNNGV. The germline V and J ends were trimmed by 0 bases and 0 bases, with 8 bases remaining between them. This CDR3 contains 15 residues. CDR3 DNA: TGTGCCAGCAGCTTAGACCCCACGACTAACTATGGCTACACCTTC. As protein: CASSLDPTTNYGYTF.

This chain connects TRBV7-6 to TRBJ2-5; 8 nucleotides align to TRBD2. V lost 3 bases to trimming and J lost 4 bases; unmatched junction nucleotides: 7. Germline lookup yields CDR1 SGHVS and CDR2 FNYEAQ. The CDR3 consists of 15 residues. The chain's CDR3 is CASSFGAGDRETQYF. DNA for the CDR3: TGTGCCAGCAGCTTTGGAGCGGGAGATAGAGAGACCCAGTACTTC.

The rearrangement uses TRBV5-1 and TRBJ2-1, with 8 nucleotides matching TRBD2. Losses at the gene ends were 6 bases for V and 3 bases for J; bases not matched to a gene: 14. Germline values: CDR1 SGHRS, CDR2 YFSETQ. The CDR3 is 17 amino acids. Written as DNA, the CDR3 is TGCGCCAGCATCAAGGAGGCTAGCGGGCAATTCTACAATGAGCAGTTCTTC. This gives the protein CASIKEASGQFYNEQFF.

The genes are TRBV18 and TRBJ2-5; D not certain. CDR1 is KGHSH, CDR2 LQKENI, per germline. The CDR3 has 14 residues. The ends were cut back, 6 bases at V and 2 bases at J, with 13 bases in the middle. The chain's CDR3 is CASSLSNIQETQYF. CDR3 bases: TGTGCCAGCTCTCTTAGTAACATACAAGAGACCCAGTACTTC.

The chain has TRBV5-1 and TRBJ2-2; D remains ambiguous. The CDR3 length is 14 residues. Per germline, CDR1 SGHRS and CDR2 YFSETQ. Trimming pared 4 bases from V and 1 base from J, leaving 8 bases between. Here the CDR3 DNA reads TGCGCCAGCAGCCTGACCTGGAACACCGGGGAGCTGTTTTTT. Translation: CASSLTWNTGELFF.

This chain connects TRBV13 to TRBJ2-4; D tentatively reads TRBD1 or TRBD2 (5 bases each). Germline-derived CDR1 and CDR2 are PRHDT and FYEKMQ (reference sequence). Trimming cost V 4 bases and J 1 base, with 17 bases left between them. This CDR3 is built from 17 residues. The CDR3 nucleotides are TGTGCCAGCAGCTCAGAGACCGAGGGGCGCGCCAAAAACATTCAGTACTTC. It translates to CASSSETEGRAKNIQYF.

The chain employs TRBV9 and TRBJ2-1; D is possibly TRBD1 or TRBD2 (5 bases each). The CDR3 has 14 amino acids. Germline CDR1 and CDR2: SGDLS and YYNGEE. The V end lost 4 bases, the J end lost 0 bases, and 8 bases lay between the germline ends. DNA of the CDR3: TGTGCCAGCAGCCGGGACGGCTCCTACAATGAGCAGTTCTTC. It specifies CASSRDGSYNEQFF.

This clone has more than one count but fewer than ten. The sample holds other DNA sequences that translate to the same CDR3. J is TRBJ2-7 and V is TRBV2; D remains ambiguous. The CDR3 is 11 residues long. Germline loops: CDR1 SNHLY, CDR2 FYNNEI. Trimming shortened V by 6 bases and J by 1 base, and 4 bases separated the two germline ends. CDR3 loop: CASRVSYEQYF. CDR3 nucleotide sequence: TGTGCCAGCAGGGTATCCTACGAGCAGTACTTC.

This chain joins TRBV13 and TRBJ2-7; D may correspond to TRBD1 or TRBD2 (6 bases each). Germline V gene data show CDR1 as PRHDT and CDR2 as FYEKMQ (reference sequence). CDR3 size: 15 residues. Trimming stripped 2 bases from V and 4 bases from J, with 15 bases between. CDR3 DNA sequence: TGTGCCAGCAGCTTAAAGGGGGGTCGGGAGTACGAGCAGTACTTC. Protein sequence: CASSLKGGREYEQYF.

This chain connects TRBV7-2 to TRBJ1-1; TRBD1 aligns across 8 bases. CDR1 is SGHTA, CDR2 FQGNSA, per germline. V dropped 0 bases and J dropped 5; count of bases not matched to a gene: 17. This CDR3 is built from 19 residues. In DNA form, the CDR3 reads TGTGCCAGCAGCTTAGCATCAGCTTGGTTGGACAGGGTAGAAACTGAAGCTTTCTTT. Translating it yields CASSLASAWLDRVETEAFF.

This clone has just one count. V and J are TRBV28 and TRBJ1-1; a weak D match, TRBD1 (6 bases). The ends were cut back, 1 base at V and 8 bases at J, with 14 bases in the middle. The germline V gene has CDR1 MDHEN and CDR2 SYDVKM. The CDR3 covers 14 residues. The CDR3 bases are TGTGCCAGCAGTTTATCTGGGGGCGGGGGCGAAGCTTTCTTT. As protein: CASSLSGGGGEAFF. The full variable domain, rest sourced from reference TRBV28 and TRBJ1-1, is DVKVTQSSRYLVKRTGEKVFLECVQDMDHENMFWYRQDPGLGLRLIYFSYDVKMKEKGDIPEGYSVSREKKERFSLILESASTNQTSMYLCASSLSGGGGEAFFGQGTRLTVV.

Comments on this clone: This sample also contains other DNA sequences that code for the same CDR3. The chain employs TRBV27 and TRBJ2-7; a weak D match, TRBD2 (5 bases). Germline assignment: CDR1 MNHEY and CDR2 SMNVEV (reference sequence). Trimming shortened V by 3 bases and J by 2 bases, and 8 bases separated the two germline ends. This CDR3 has 13 residues. The CDR3 protein is CASSLSSAYEQYF. CDR3 sequence (DNA): TGTGCCAGCAGTTTGAGTAGCGCCTACGAGCAGTACTTC.

J is TRBJ2-2 and V is TRBV4-1, with D uncertain. The CDR3 runs 14 residues. Trimming pared 3 bases from V and 5 bases from J, leaving 10 bases between. Germline values: CDR1 MGHRA, CDR2 YSYEKL. Written as DNA, the CDR3 is TGCGCCAGCAGCCATCCAGGTGAAACCGGGGAGCTGTTTTTT. Translated: CASSHPGETGELFF.

In nucleotides, the CDR3 is TGTGCCAGCAGCCTCTTTCTCACAGGGGATATGGACTACACCTTC. Protein sequence: CASSLFLTGDMDYTF. V and J are TRBV5-4 and TRBJ1-2; 7 bases agree with TRBD1. Germline values: CDR1 SGHNT, CDR2 YYREEE (reference sequence). With 4 bases clipped from V and 10 bases from J, the junction kept 16 bases outside the gene matches. This CDR3 is built from 15 residues. Full variable domain (missing parts from reference TRBV5-4 and TRBJ1-2): ETGVTQSPTHLIKTRGQQVTLRCSSQSGHNTVSWYQQALGQGPQFIFQYYREEENGRGNFPPRFSGLQFPNYSSELNVNALELDDSALYLCASSLFLTGDMDYTFGSGTRLTVV.

This chain connects TRBV6-5 to TRBJ2-2; D remains unclear. CDR3 size: 15 residues. V shed 4 bases and J shed 0 bases, with 9 bases lying between them. Per germline, CDR1 MNHEY and CDR2 SVGAGI. The CDR3 DNA reads as TGTGCCAGCAGTTCTCCCGATACGAACACCGGGGAGCTGTTTTTT. Its protein product is CASSSPDTNTGELFF.

This rearrangement joins TRBV7-9 to TRBJ2-1; D may be TRBD2 (6 bases). V gave up 4 bases and J gave up 0 bases, with 16 bases separating them. Germline loops: CDR1 SEHNR, CDR2 FQNEAQ (reference sequence). There are 17 residues in the CDR3. CDR3 residues: CASSSFFGGSSYNEQFF. The CDR3 DNA is TGTGCCAGCAGCTCATTCTTCGGGGGAAGCTCCTACAATGAGCAGTTCTTC.

The J gene is TRBJ1-5, the V gene TRBV7-9; TRBD1 matches 7 bases. Germline trimming cut 1 base from V and 2 bases from J; bases unmatched to any gene: 2. CDR1 and CDR2 (germline): SEHNR, FQNEAQ (reference sequence). This CDR3 is built from 15 residues. The CDR3 spells CASSLDGQGNQPQHF. As DNA, the CDR3 is TGTGCCAGCAGCTTAGATGGACAGGGCAATCAGCCCCAGCATTTT.

The J gene is TRBJ2-1, the V gene TRBV4-1; TRBD1 matches 10 bases. The germline gives CDR1 MGHRA, CDR2 YSYEKL. CDR3 length: 15 amino acids. J gave up 5 bases and V 2 bases, and 3 bases lay outside the gene matches. The CDR3 DNA sequence: TGCGCCAGCAGCCAAATCGGGACAGGGGACAATGAGCAGTTCTTC. It yields the protein CASSQIGTGDNEQFF.

The chain employs TRBV11-2 and TRBJ2-7; TRBD2 aligns across 12 bases. There are 19 residues in the CDR3. Per germline, CDR1 SGHAT and CDR2 FQNNGV. Trimming at V came to 1 base and at J to 1 base, leaving 11 bases not matched to a gene. CDR3 protein: CASSLVTASGGASSYEQYF. CDR3 nucleotides: TGTGCCAGCAGCTTAGTAACCGCTAGCGGGGGGGCAAGTTCCTACGAGCAGTACTTC.

The genes are TRBV19 and TRBJ1-5; D is possibly TRBD1 (6 bases). This CDR3 region has 15 residues. V was trimmed by 3 bases and J by 6 bases, leaving 15 bases between them. Germline loops: CDR1 LNHDA, CDR2 SQIVND (reference sequence). CDR3 nucleotides: TGTGCCAGTAGTATCCCAGGGGATGGTGGTCAGCCCCAGCATTTT. This sequence encodes CASSIPGDGGQPQHF.